Here is one T cell receptor (beta chain) with its context. This entry comes from a study of blood T cell repertoires in COVID-19. J lost 3 bases, V lost 1 base, and 4 bases had no gene match. The germline V gene has CDR1 SQVTM and CDR2 ANQGSEA. CDR3 length: 14 residues. The protocol was immunoSEQ multiplex PCR, while the TCRdb copy is restricted to in-frame clones and leaves out a portion. The data hold more than 200,000 clones, with 88% observed a single time. This chain joins TRBV29-1 and TRBJ2-7; TRBD1 aligns across 9 bases. Source material: peripheral blood. The source of this sequence is a man in his forties with acute or convalescent COVID-19. DNA of the CDR3: TGCAGCGTTGAAGCGGGGACAGGGAGCTACGAGCAGTACTTC. Amino acids: CSVEAGTGSYEQYF.